This T cell receptor beta chain appears in the sequencing data of a study of tumor and adjacent non-tumor tissue in lung cancer. A modified ARM-PCR protocol with three rounds of nested PCR amplified TCRbeta. One entry per CDR3 protein, called by TCRdb with MiXCR from the multiplex PCR reads. The repertoire has about 93,000 distinct CDR3 sequences, around 64% of them found once; the top ten carry around 17%. The template was RNA from unsorted bulk tissue. Turning to this clonotype: Antigen: not known. A junction boundary mismatches the germline segment, possibly from a read error.

Study-wide results and caveats: In normal lung, the top 100 clones were significantly more dominant than in tumor. TCR diversity was significantly greater in tumor than normal lung tissue. Higher tumor TCR diversity was associated with shorter survival.

The sample was lung tumor tissue. The origin of this receptor is a man aged 55 to 70 with non-small cell lung cancer.

CDR3: CASSQVPTVNEQFF. For the CDR3, the DNA is TGTGCCAGCAGCCAAGTGCCTACCGTTAATGAGCAGTTCTTC. V and J are TRBV4-1 and TRBJ2-1; D unclear. Germline CDR1 MGHRA, CDR2 YSYEKL. The CDR3 loop spans 14 amino acids.